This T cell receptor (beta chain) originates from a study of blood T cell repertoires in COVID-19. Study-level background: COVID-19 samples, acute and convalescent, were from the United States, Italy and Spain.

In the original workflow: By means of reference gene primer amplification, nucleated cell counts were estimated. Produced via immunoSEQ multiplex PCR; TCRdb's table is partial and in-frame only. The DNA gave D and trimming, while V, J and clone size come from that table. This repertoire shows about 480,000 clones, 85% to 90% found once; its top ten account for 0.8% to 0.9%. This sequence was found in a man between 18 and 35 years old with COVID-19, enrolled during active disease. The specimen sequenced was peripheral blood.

DNA for the CDR3: TGTGCCAGCAGTTATGGACGACTAGCGGGAAGTGAGCAGTTCTTC. It yields the protein CASSYGRLAGSEQFF. This chain uses TRBV6-6 with TRBJ2-1, with 11 nucleotides matching TRBD2. Trimming took 3 bases from V and 9 from J; bases not matched to a gene: 7. The CDR3 has 15 residues. The germline CDR1 and CDR2 sequences are MNHNY and SVGAGI (reference sequence).